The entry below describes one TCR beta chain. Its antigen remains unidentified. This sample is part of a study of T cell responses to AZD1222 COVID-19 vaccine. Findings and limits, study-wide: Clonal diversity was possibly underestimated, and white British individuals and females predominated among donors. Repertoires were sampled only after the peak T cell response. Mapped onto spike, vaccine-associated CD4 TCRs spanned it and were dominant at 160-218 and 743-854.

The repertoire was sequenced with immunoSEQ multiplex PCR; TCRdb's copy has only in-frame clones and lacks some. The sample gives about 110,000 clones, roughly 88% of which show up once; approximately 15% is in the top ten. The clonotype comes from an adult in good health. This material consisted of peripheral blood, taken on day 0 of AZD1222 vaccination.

CDR3 region: CASSSGPKNIQYF. Written as DNA, the CDR3 is TGTGCCAGCAGTTCAGGGCCAAAAAACATTCAGTACTTC. The V call is TRBV27, the J call TRBJ2-4; possible D gene TRBD1, 5 bases. V lost 4 bases to trimming and J lost 4 bases, with 8 bases between them. CDR1 is MNHEY and CDR2 is SMNVEV in the germline V gene (reference sequence). This CDR3 contains 13 residues.